The following is a T cell receptor (beta chain) sequence with its context. Its target is unknown. This specimen belongs to a study of T cell responses to AZD1222 COVID-19 vaccine. Study results and caveats: Researchers took repertoire samples only after the peak T cell response had come. Spike-specific TCR breadth and depth grew following two AZD1222 doses.

Trimming shortened V by 4 bases and J by 0 bases, and 19 bases separated the two germline ends. There are 19 residues in the CDR3. Data came from immunoSEQ multiplex PCR; TCRdb stores just in-frame clones and leaves some out. The sample lists around 160,000 clones; around 94% were seen once. This chain connects TRBV23-1 to TRBJ1-6; D ambiguous. TRBV23-1 is treated as an ORF (open reading frame) with a function not yet certain. The sequence was collected from an adult who received the AZD1222 COVID-19 vaccine. The sample here was peripheral blood, taken 28 days after the second AZD1222 dose. CDR3 in amino acids: CASSPGRGSPDSYNSPLHF. Here the CDR3 DNA reads TGCGCCAGCAGTCCGGGTAGAGGGTCCCCCGACTCCTATAATTCACCCCTCCACTTT.